A single sample gave rise to the 4 T cell receptor beta chains below, sequenced in a study of blood T cells in healthy people across ages. Then a second PCR, running about 6 to 11 cycles, was carried out with a sample-barcoded 5' primer and a J-beta primer mix. In TCRdb, the 5' RACE reads were re-called with MiXCR into one record per CDR3 protein. The sample has 1.5 million to 2 million distinct CDR3 sequences; about 32% are singletons. The sample taken for sequencing was blood. Source of these receptors: a woman in her thirties in good health.

Notes on this clonotype: This may be a read error, as it is one base from a much larger clone. V gene TRBV5-1 combines with J gene TRBJ2-7; 10 bases align to TRBD1. CDR1 and CDR2 from the germline V gene are SGHRS and YFSETQ. This CDR3 is 14 amino acids long. V was pared by 4 bases and J by 6 bases, with 7 bases of the junction left unmatched. The CDR3: CASSHGDRGLEQYF. The DNA for the CDR3 is TGCGCCAGCAGCCATGGAGACAGGGGGCTCGAGCAGTACTTC.

This chain joins TRBV7-6 and TRBJ2-7; D gene unclear. CDR3 length: 13 amino acids. V dropped 4 bases and J dropped 6 bases, with 13 bases sitting between them. The germline gives CDR1 SGHVS, CDR2 FNYEAQ. The CDR3 region is CASSSPASLEQYF. CDR3 nucleotides: TGTGCCAGCAGCTCCCCGGCGAGCCTCGAGCAGTACTTC.

This clonotype appeared a few times. The chain recombines TRBV2 with TRBJ2-5; D is perhaps TRBD1 (6 bases). Germline-derived CDR1 and CDR2 are SNHLY and FYNNEI. This CDR3 has 14 amino acids. V was trimmed by 6 bases and J by 2 bases, leaving 13 bases between them. CDR3 sequence (DNA): TGTGCCAGCAGCAAAGAGAGGGGGCAAGAGACCCAGTACTTC. Translated, it gives CASSKERGQETQYF.

The CDR3 reads CSVQQGGDGYTF. CDR3 sequence (DNA): TGCAGTGTCCAACAGGGCGGAGATGGCTACACCTTC. The genes are TRBV20-1 and TRBJ1-2; tentative D call: TRBD1 (6 bases). V dropped 7 bases and J dropped 6 bases, with 15 bases sitting between them. This CDR3 region has 12 residues. Germline CDR1 is DFQATT and CDR2 is SNEGSKA (reference sequence).